What follows is one TCR beta chain and its context. The data were obtained in a study of blood T cell repertoires in COVID-19. Trimming removed 5 bases from V and 1 base from J; junction bases left unmatched: 7. There are 15 residues in the CDR3. Germline lookup yields CDR1 SGHTA and CDR2 FQGNSA. Original processing notes: Reference gene primers were amplified, and this amplification served to estimate nucleated cell counts. Clones were sequenced by immunoSEQ multiplex PCR, and TCRdb holds only the in-frame ones, with some missing. V and J calls and clone size follow that table, whereas D and trimming were derived from the DNA. The table records around 150,000 clones, about 83% of them present only once.

Sequencing used PBMCs or T cells enriched from blood (not recorded which). This chain links TRBV7-2 with TRBJ1-1, with TRBD1 identical over 7 bases. This clonotype was sampled from a woman aged 45-65 years with acute COVID-19. CDR3 amino acids: CASSKTGTANTEAFF. CDR3 sequence (DNA): TGTGCCAGCAGCAAAACCGGGACAGCGAACACTGAAGCTTTCTTT.